What follows is one T cell receptor (beta chain) and its context. Its cognate antigen is unknown. Healthy donors supplied buffy coats, and the PBMC came from them. CD8+ T cells were isolated by negative magnetic selection. RNA came from duplicate vials of about 150,000 sorted CD8+ T cells per subset. Germline V gene data show CDR1 as KGHSH and CDR2 as LQKENI. This CDR3 has 18 amino acids. The sample belongs to a study of human CD8 memory T cell subsets. General study results and limits: Although both stem-like subsets shared clonotypes with effector memory cells, the stem-like memory and precursor exhausted T cell repertoires overlapped only minimally with each other.

UMI-labeled 5' RACE produced the TCR beta libraries. TCRdb derives one entry per CDR3 protein from the 5' RACE reads, leaving out DNA. The listing records more than 10,000 distinct CDR3 sequences. This TCR came from a human donor in good health. The sample consisted of CD8+ stem-like memory T cells (TSCM and TCM) sorted from PBMCs. Documented subset: stem-like memory CD8 T cells (TSTEM), CCR7+ PD-1- TIGIT-. The chain employs TRBV18 and TRBJ1-2. The CDR3: CASSPYQGRGLWSYGYTF.